This TCR beta chain is drawn from a study of regulatory T cells in long-lasting Graves disease. This clonotype was detected many times. Its antigen is not known. Arm-PCR of CDR3 regions and iRepertoire HTBI primers were used to build TCR beta libraries. Original methodology: Sequenced samples collectively carried around 60 TRBV and some 15 TRBJ segments. TCRdb processed the multiplex PCR reads anew with MiXCR; each CDR3 protein has one entry. The V and J calls shown here were made by TCRdb, not taken from the authors' results. Among 300,000 to 400,000 distinct CDR3 sequences listed, 16% were seen once. This CDR3 contains 19 residues. Germline-derived CDR1 and CDR2 are LNHDA and SQIVND (reference sequence). Trimming cost V 3 bases and J 0 bases; bases outside gene matches: 13. Time point defined: newly diagnosed GD, antithyroid drugs for less than 3 months. The authors made the TCR library using RNA they extracted from PBMCs.

Study-level points and caveats: Persistent disease showed a preference for TRBV28, TRBJ1-2 and TRBJ2-5.

These sequences were also reported in another study, on T cells in Graves' hyperthyroidism and ophthalmopathy.

The material sequenced was peripheral blood mononuclear cells (PBMCs), taken at new diagnosis, from a patient treated with antithyroid drugs. The chain couples TRBV19 to TRBJ2-1; 8 bases align to TRBD2. This TCR came from a man in his forties with Graves disease. CDR3 residues: CASSIRGGGPFSSYNEQFF. The CDR3 DNA is TGTGCCAGTAGTATTCGCGGCGGGGGGCCCTTCAGCTCCTACAATGAGCAGTTCTTC.